The 17 T cell receptor beta chains in this list originate from one sample, sequenced in a study of T cells after yellow fever vaccination. One entry per CDR3 protein, called by TCRdb with MiXCR from the 5' RACE reads. The sample yields 400,000 or so distinct CDR3 sequences, 11% seen once. The sequenced sample was PBMCs, obtained on the day of the first yellow fever vaccination. The receptors derive from a man aged 18 to 35 who received the YFV17D yellow fever vaccine.

V and J are TRBV7-3 and TRBJ1-6; 7 positions match TRBD1. This CDR3 has 15 residues. V lost 5 bases to trimming and J lost 7 bases; unmatched junction nucleotides: 8. Germline loops: CDR1 SGHTA, CDR2 FQGTGA. CDR3 nucleotides: TGTGCCAGCAGCCTAGGGGGCGCGTTGAATTCACCCCTCCACTTT. Translation gives CASSLGGALNSPLHF.

CDR3 residues: CASKSDSNQPQHF. For the CDR3, the DNA is TGTGCCAGCAAGTCGGATAGCAATCAGCCCCAGCATTTT. The chain employs TRBV2 and TRBJ1-5; D gene ambiguous. Germline V CDR1 and CDR2: SNHLY, FYNNEI. The CDR3 has 13 residues. Trimming pared 7 bases from V and 0 bases from J, leaving 7 bases between.

This chain connects TRBV9 to TRBJ2-1, with a weak D call TRBD1 (5 bases). The CDR3 is made up of 13 amino acids. Between the trimmed V and J ends, which lost 1 base and 8 bases, there was a span of 10 bases. The germline gives CDR1 SGDLS, CDR2 YYNGEE. CDR3 nucleotide sequence: TGTGCCAGCAGCGTATTTGAAGGGGATGAGCAGTTCTTC. It encodes CASSVFEGDEQFF.

This chain joins TRBV12-3 or TRBV12-4 and TRBJ1-2; D is unresolved. Trimming took 4 bases from V and 7 from J, leaving 13 bases between them. The length of the CDR3 is 13 residues. CDR3 sequence (DNA): TGTGCCAGCAGTTGGGAGGAAGGGATTGGCTACACCTTC. As protein: CASSWEEGIGYTF.

This clonotype has only a few counts. The chain couples TRBV29-1 to TRBJ2-7; 9 bases map to TRBD1. From germline, CDR1 is SQVTM and CDR2 ANQGSEA. After removal of 7 bases from V and 6 bases from J, the junction contained 7 bases not matched to a gene. The CDR3 covers 12 residues. The CDR3 DNA reads TGCAGCGCGAAGGGACAGGGAGCCGAGCAGTACTTC. Amino acid sequence: CSAKGQGAEQYF.

This clonotype was recorded at least ten times. The V and J genes are TRBV12-3 or TRBV12-4 and TRBJ2-3, with 8 bases identical to TRBD2. J was trimmed by 0 bases and V by 6 bases; bases with no gene match: 5. The CDR3 spans 15 residues. CDR3 coding DNA: TGTGCCAGCAGCAGACTAGCGTCTAGCACAGATACGCAGTATTTT. Its protein product is CASSRLASSTDTQYF.

The genes are TRBV6-2 or TRBV6-3 and TRBJ2-4, with 7 positions matching TRBD1. With V trimmed by 5 bases and J by 7 bases, 5 bases remained unmatched. This CDR3 spans 13 amino acids. In germline, CDR1 is MNHEY, CDR2 SVGEGT. DNA for the CDR3: TGTGCCAGCAGTCCGGGACAGTTGAACATTCAGTACTTC. Translated, it gives CASSPGQLNIQYF.

This clonotype was observed a few times. This chain connects TRBV28 to TRBJ1-6; D might be TRBD1 (5 bases). The V gene's germline CDR1 is MDHEN and CDR2 SYDVKM. The V gene lost 1 base and the J gene lost 9 bases, with 19 bases spanning the gap. This CDR3 contains 17 residues. The DNA for the CDR3 is TGTGCCAGCAGTTTATTAGACTGGGAGGGGAACATTTCACCCCTCCACTTT. The encoded protein is CASSLLDWEGNISPLHF.

This clonotype was picked up a small number of times. The chain has TRBV4-1 and TRBJ2-1; TRBD2 matches at 12 bases. J gave up 5 bases and V 8 bases, and 13 bases lay outside the gene matches. Germline-derived CDR1 and CDR2 are MGHRA and YSYEKL. CDR3 size: 17 residues. CDR3 sequence reads: CASGRRASGGAHNEQFF. CDR3 nucleotides: TGCGCCAGCGGTCGACGGGCTAGCGGGGGGGCTCACAATGAGCAGTTCTTC.

J is TRBJ1-2 and V is TRBV7-9; D is perhaps TRBD1 (6 bases). The V gene's germline CDR1 is SEHNR and CDR2 FQNEAQ (reference sequence). The CDR3 is 13 amino acids. Trimming left V 5 bases short and J 4 bases short, with 11 bases between. Here the CDR3 reads CASSSDRIYGYTF. The CDR3 coding sequence is TGTGCCAGCAGCAGCGACAGGATCTATGGCTACACCTTC.

The genes are TRBV10-3 and TRBJ2-1; perhaps TRBD2 as D (5 bases). Germline V CDR1 and CDR2: ENHRY, SYGVKD. The germline V and J ends were trimmed by 1 base and 5 bases, with 12 bases remaining between them. CDR3 length: 15 amino acids. This CDR3 is CAISEFAGNDNEQFF. The CDR3 DNA sequence: TGTGCCATCAGTGAGTTTGCGGGTAATGACAATGAGCAGTTCTTC.

This clonotype has only a few counts. The chain carries TRBV19 and TRBJ2-2; perhaps TRBD2 as D (6 bases). Trimming shortened V by 7 bases and J by 1 base, and 19 bases separated the two germline ends. This CDR3 is built from 17 residues. CDR1 and CDR2 (germline): LNHDA, SQIVND (reference sequence). The DNA for the CDR3 is TGTGCCAGTATTAACCACCCGGGACTCATGAACACCGGGGAGCTGTTTTTT. Its translation: CASINHPGLMNTGELFF.

This clonotype has a handful of counts. The rearrangement joins TRBV9 to TRBJ2-7; TRBD2 matches 8 bases. V lost 3 bases, J lost 0 bases, and 11 bases stayed unmatched. The germline V gene has CDR1 SGDLS and CDR2 YYNGEE. The CDR3 covers 17 residues. CDR3 sequence (DNA): TGTGCCAGCAGCGGAGTGGGTAAGCGGGGGAGCTCCTACGAGCAGTACGTC. Encoded protein: CASSGVGKRGSSYEQYV.

This chain joins TRBV20-1 and TRBJ2-7; possible D gene TRBD2, 6 bases. Germline CDR1 and CDR2: DFQATT and SNEGSKA (reference sequence). CDR3 length: 16 residues. With 6 bases removed from V and 4 bases from J, the gap between germline ends came to 25 bases. CDR3 nucleotide sequence: TGCAGTGCCGGAGTCCTATCCCGACGCGGGATATACGAGCAGTACGTC. It specifies CSAGVLSRRGIYEQYV.

This clonotype was counted many times. The chain couples TRBV6-1 to TRBJ2-7; 7 bases align to TRBD1. Germline V gives CDR1 MNHNS, CDR2 SASEGT. The CDR3 consists of 14 residues. Trimming removed 6 bases from V and 5 bases from J; junction bases left unmatched: 10. The CDR3 region is CASRGTAIWDEQYF. The DNA for the CDR3 is TGTGCCAGCAGGGGGACAGCGATCTGGGACGAGCAGTACTTC.

This rearrangement joins TRBV9 to TRBJ1-1; D perhaps matches TRBD1 (6 bases). The V gene's germline CDR1 is SGDLS and CDR2 YYNGEE. There are 15 residues in the CDR3. Deletions cut 0 bases from V and 3 bases from J, with 12 bases between. The CDR3 sequence: CASSVGGGGHTEAFF. Written as DNA, the CDR3 is TGTGCCAGCAGCGTAGGGGGCGGGGGCCACACTGAAGCTTTCTTT. Combining the CDR3 with reference TRBV9 and TRBJ1-1 gives the whole variable domain DSGVTQTPKHLITATGQRVTLRCSPRSGDLSVYWYQQSLDQGLQFLIQYYNGEERAKGNILERFSAQQFPDLHSELNLSSLELGDSALYFCASSVGGGGHTEAFFGQGTRLTVV.

Turning to this clonotype: A much larger clone sits a single nucleotide away, making a read error possible. This chain uses TRBV24-1 with TRBJ1-1; D is uncertain. The CDR3 spans 13 residues. V was trimmed by 0 bases and J by 1 base, leaving 2 bases between them. Germline assignment: CDR1 KGHDR and CDR2 SFDVKD. The CDR3 spells CATSDLWNTEAFF. In nucleotides, the CDR3 is TGTGCCACCAGTGATTTGTGGAACACTGAAGCTTTCTTT.